This T cell receptor (beta chain) came from a study of blood T cell repertoires in COVID-19 (TCRdb year 2020). As for the study more broadly: Samples covering the acute and convalescent phases of COVID-19 were provided by collaborators in the United States, Italy and Spain. The material from the prospective study consisted of cDNA or gDNA derived from T cells, B-cell-depleted T cells, or PBMCs. The sample metadata nearly always contained a de-identified subject ID, COVID-19 status, age in years and sex. Subjects who had been exposed to COVID-19, were actively infected with it, or had recovered from it provided the deeply sampled blood TCRbeta repertoires that made up the dataset. Samples came from the ongoing ImmuneRACE study (first 160 participants) plus 1,254 subjects from 6 global collaborators. Where available, HLA class I and class II types were taken from metadata supplied by the sample provider and were not determined by assay-based typing. A freely available public database, intended as a resource for researchers studying the immune response to SARS-CoV-2, is where the repertoires were released. Summary of the overall study and its limitations: Clinical and demographic metadata were provided uncurated, with the amount varying by source and participant.

The immunoSEQ Assay, a bias-controlled multiplex PCR, was used to amplify TCRbeta CDR3 regions from genomic DNA. Concerning the study's data processing: Within the assay, amplification of reference gene primers was used to estimate how many nucleated cells each sample contained. To quantify the absolute abundance of each unique TCRbeta CDR3 rearrangement, sequence reads were collapsed and filtered. For each sample, productive Simpson clonality was calculated by taking the square root of Simpson's diversity index across productive rearrangements. This immuneACCESS table, as held by TCRdb, lists in-frame sequences with V and J called but not all clones. Of the missing ones, under half trace to an unresolved V gene in checked studies; the others have no known cause. V and J calls and clone size are as listed in that table; D and trimming were resolved from the DNA. The sample yields over 60,000 clones; 82% were counted once. Roughly a sixth of the sample lies in the top ten.

The collaborating institutions used their own protocols to collect whole blood in K2EDTA tubes. Collaborator samples were shipped for TCRbeta analysis as frozen whole blood, isolated PBMCs, or DNA extracted from either sample type. With respect to this clone: The target of this receptor is not known. Per-base qualities were not stored, and no clone one base away is much larger.

From V the trimming removes 3 bases and from J it removes 5 bases, while the gene matches leave 7 bases of the junction unaccounted for. From a lookup of the germline V gene, CDR1 and CDR2 are MGHRA and YSYEKL. The CDR3 starts with the cysteine, ends with the phenylalanine, and has 14 residues. Here the CDR3 DNA is all that survives: 42 bases in frame from base 1. This receptor chain uses TRBV4-1 and TRBJ2-7; the junction holds 7 bases that match TRBD1. The sequence derives from a human donor in a cohort sampled during active COVID-19. The sample was peripheral blood. The nucleotides read TGCGCCAGCAGCCATAGACAGGGCGACCACGAGCAGTACTTC. Its translation reads: CASSHRQGDHEQYF.